The 5 T cell receptor beta chains presented below share a single source sample, sequenced in a study of T-cell reconstitution after alpha-beta-depleted transplantation in children. Researchers prepared the TCRbeta library using unique molecular identifiers, the study reports. TCRdb re-called the PCR reads through MiXCR, storing one row per CDR3 protein. Of fewer than 450,000 distinct CDR3 sequences listed, around 16% were seen once; the top ten hold 35% to 50%. The source material was PBMCs, mostly from graft donor cells, sampled 360 days after TCRalphabeta/CD19-depleted stem cell transplant. These receptors were taken from a male patient aged 2-9 years who had a stem cell transplant for acute lymphoblastic leukemia, so the T cells may come from the graft donor.

This clonotype appeared a single time. The CDR3 here is CASSLGHTVQYEQYF. CDR3 nucleotides: TGTGCCAGCAGCTTAGGACACACCGTCCAATACGAGCAGTACTTC. The gene calls are TRBV7-9 and TRBJ2-7, with D unclear. V dropped 1 base and J dropped 4 bases, with 14 bases sitting between them. CDR3 size: 15 residues. Germline assignment: CDR1 SEHNR and CDR2 FQNEAQ (reference sequence).

A few counts support this clonotype. The chain joins TRBV9 to TRBJ2-3, with a tentative D call TRBD1 (5 bases). V lost 0 bases and J lost 0, with 8 bases in between. The germline gives CDR1 SGDLS, CDR2 YYNGEE. The CDR3 extends over 15 amino acids. The CDR3 region has the DNA TGTGCCAGCAGCGTAGGGGCAGGGAGCACAGATACGCAGTATTTT. Its protein is CASSVGAGSTDTQYF.

This clonotype appeared a few times. The chain combines TRBV18 with TRBJ2-1; no firm D call. From germline, CDR1 is KGHSH and CDR2 LQKENI. V was cut by 4 bases and J by 6 bases, with 7 bases left in between. The length of the CDR3 is 12 residues. The CDR3 region is CASSQYGNEQFF. The DNA for the CDR3 is TGTGCCAGCTCACAATACGGCAATGAGCAGTTCTTC.

This clonotype was counted many times. The V and J genes are TRBV7-9 and TRBJ2-5; perhaps TRBD1 as D (5 bases). Germline V gives CDR1 SEHNR, CDR2 FQNEAQ (reference sequence). The CDR3 has 15 residues. V was pared by 6 bases and J by 5 bases, with 19 bases between. The CDR3 bases are TGTGCCAGCAGTTTCCTACACAGGTTCGGGGAGACCCAGTACTTC. It encodes CASSFLHRFGETQYF.

This clonotype was detected only a few times. The chain links TRBV4-2 to TRBJ1-1; TRBD1 matches at 8 bases. The CDR3 loop spans 15 amino acids. The junction had 1 base not matched to a gene; V was cut back by 0 bases and J by 1 base. Germline V gives CDR1 LGHNA, CDR2 YNFKEQ. DNA for the CDR3: TGTGCCAGCAGCCAAGACAGGGGGCGGAACACTGAAGCTTTCTTT. As protein: CASSQDRGRNTEAFF.